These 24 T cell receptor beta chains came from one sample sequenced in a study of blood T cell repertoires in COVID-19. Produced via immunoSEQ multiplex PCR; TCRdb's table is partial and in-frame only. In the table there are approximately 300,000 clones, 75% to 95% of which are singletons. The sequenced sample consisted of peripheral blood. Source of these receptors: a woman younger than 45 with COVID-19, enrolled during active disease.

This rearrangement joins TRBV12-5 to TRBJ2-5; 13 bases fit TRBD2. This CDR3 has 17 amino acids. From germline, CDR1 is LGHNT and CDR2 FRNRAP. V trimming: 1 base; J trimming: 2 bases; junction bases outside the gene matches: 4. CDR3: CASGLGLAGGGQETQYF. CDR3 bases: TGTGCTAGTGGTTTGGGACTAGCGGGAGGAGGGCAAGAGACCCAGTACTTC.

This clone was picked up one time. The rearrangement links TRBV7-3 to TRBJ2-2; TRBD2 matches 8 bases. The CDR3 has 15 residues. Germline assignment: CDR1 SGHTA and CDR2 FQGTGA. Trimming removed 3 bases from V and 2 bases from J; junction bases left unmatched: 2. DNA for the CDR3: TGTGCCAGCAGCTTCAGCGGGGGCAACACCGGGGAGCTGTTTTTT. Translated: CASSFSGGNTGELFF.

CDR3 bases: TGTGCCAGCAGTTACTCGAAACAGCTGAACACTGAAGCTTTCTTT. Its translation: CASSYSKQLNTEAFF. This sequence joins TRBV6-5 and TRBJ1-1, with D unclear. V was trimmed by 0 bases and J by 0 bases, leaving 8 bases between them. CDR3 length equals 15 residues. Germline V gives CDR1 MNHEY, CDR2 SVGAGI.

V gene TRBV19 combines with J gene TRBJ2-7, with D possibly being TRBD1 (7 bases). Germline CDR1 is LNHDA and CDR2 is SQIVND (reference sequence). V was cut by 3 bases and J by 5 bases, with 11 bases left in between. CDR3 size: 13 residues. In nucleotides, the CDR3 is TGTGCCAGTAGTATTTCCAGGGGGGACGAGCAGTACTTC. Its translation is CASSISRGDEQYF. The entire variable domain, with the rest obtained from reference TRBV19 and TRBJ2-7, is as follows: DGGITQSPKYLFRKEGQNVTLSCEQNLNHDAMYWYRQDPGQGLRLIYYSQIVNDFQKGDIAEGYSVSREKKESFPLTVTSAQKNPTAFYLCASSISRGDEQYFGPGTRLTVT.

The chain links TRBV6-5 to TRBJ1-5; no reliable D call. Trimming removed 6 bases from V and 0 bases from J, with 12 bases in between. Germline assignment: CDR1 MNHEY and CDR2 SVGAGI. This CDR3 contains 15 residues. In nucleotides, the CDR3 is TGTGCCAGCAGCGAGGGAGGTAATAGCAATCAGCCCCAGCATTTT. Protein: CASSEGGNSNQPQHF.

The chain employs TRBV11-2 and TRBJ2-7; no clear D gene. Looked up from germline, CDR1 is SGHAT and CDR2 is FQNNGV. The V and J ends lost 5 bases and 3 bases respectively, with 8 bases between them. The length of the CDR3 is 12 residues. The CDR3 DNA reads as TGTGCCAGCAGCATACAGCTCTACGAGCAGTACTTC. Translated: CASSIQLYEQYF. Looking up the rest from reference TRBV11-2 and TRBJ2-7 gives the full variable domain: EAGVAQSPRYKIIEKRQSVAFWCNPISGHATLYWYQQILGQGPKLLIQFQNNGVVDDSQLPKDRFSAERLKGVDSTLKIQPAKLEDSAVYLCASSIQLYEQYFGPGTRLTVT.

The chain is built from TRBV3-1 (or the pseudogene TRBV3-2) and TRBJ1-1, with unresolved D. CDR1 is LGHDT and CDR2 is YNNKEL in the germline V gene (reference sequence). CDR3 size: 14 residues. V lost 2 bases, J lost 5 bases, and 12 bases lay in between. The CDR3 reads CASSQLLLETEAFF. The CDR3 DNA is TGTGCCAGCAGCCAACTATTGTTAGAGACTGAAGCTTTCTTT.

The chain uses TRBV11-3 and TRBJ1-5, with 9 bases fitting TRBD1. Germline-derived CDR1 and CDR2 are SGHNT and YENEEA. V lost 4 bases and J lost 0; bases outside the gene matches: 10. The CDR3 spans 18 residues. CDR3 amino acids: CASSSPTGGWHSNQPQHF. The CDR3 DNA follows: TGTGCCAGCAGCTCCCCGACAGGGGGGTGGCATAGCAATCAGCCCCAGCATTTT.

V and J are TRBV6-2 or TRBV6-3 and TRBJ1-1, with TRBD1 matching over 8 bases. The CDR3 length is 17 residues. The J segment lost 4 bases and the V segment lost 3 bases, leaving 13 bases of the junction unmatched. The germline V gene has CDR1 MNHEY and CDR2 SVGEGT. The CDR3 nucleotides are TGTGCCAGCAGTTATTTGACGACAGGGGCAGTGGGCACTGAAGCTTTCTTT. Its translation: CASSYLTTGAVGTEAFF.

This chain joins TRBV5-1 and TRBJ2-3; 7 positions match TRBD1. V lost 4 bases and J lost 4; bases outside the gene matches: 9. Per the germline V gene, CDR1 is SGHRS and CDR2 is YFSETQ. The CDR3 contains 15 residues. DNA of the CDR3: TGCGCCAGCAGCACGACAGGGTATGGCGCAGATACGCAGTATTTT. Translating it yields CASSTTGYGADTQYF.

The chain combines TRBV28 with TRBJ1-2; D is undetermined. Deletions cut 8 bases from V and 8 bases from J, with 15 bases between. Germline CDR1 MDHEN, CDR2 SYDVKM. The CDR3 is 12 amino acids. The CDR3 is CASGGAIGGYTF. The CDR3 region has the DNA TGTGCCAGCGGAGGAGCGATCGGAGGCTACACCTTC.

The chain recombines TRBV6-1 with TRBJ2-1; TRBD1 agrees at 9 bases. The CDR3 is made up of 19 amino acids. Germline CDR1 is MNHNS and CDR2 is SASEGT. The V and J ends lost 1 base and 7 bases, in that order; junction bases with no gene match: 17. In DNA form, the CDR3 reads TGTGCCAGCAGTGAAGGATTCCCTCTCGGGACAGGGAGTGGTAATGAGCAGTTCTTC. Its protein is CASSEGFPLGTGSGNEQFF.

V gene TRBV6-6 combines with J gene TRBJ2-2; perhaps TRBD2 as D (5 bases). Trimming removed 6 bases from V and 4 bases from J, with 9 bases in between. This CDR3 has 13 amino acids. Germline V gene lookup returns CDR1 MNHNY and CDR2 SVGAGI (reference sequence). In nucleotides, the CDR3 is TGTGCCAGCAGCCCCCGGGGCACCGGGGAGCTGTTTTTT. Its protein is CASSPRGTGELFF.

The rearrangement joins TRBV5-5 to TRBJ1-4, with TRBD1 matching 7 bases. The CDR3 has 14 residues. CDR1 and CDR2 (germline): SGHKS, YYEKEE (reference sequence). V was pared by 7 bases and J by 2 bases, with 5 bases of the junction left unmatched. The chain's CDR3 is CASSQGGTNEKLFF. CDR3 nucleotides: TGTGCCAGCTCCCAGGGGGGTACTAATGAAAAACTGTTTTTT.

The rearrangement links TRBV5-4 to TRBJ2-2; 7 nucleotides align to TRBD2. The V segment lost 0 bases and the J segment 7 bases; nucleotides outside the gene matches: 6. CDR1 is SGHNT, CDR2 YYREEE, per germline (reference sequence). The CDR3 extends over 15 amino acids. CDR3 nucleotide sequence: TGTGCCAGCAGCTTGGCTGCGGGAGAAGGCGGGGAGCTGTTTTTT. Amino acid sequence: CASSLAAGEGGELFF.

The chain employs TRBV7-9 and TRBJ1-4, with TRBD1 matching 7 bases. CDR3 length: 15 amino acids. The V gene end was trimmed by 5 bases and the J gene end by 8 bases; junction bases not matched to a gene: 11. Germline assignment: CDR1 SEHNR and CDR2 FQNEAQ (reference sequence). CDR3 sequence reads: CASSRFGTGDEKLFF. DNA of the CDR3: TGTGCCAGCAGCCGATTCGGTACAGGGGACGAAAAACTGTTTTTT. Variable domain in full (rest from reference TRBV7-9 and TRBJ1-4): DTGVSQNPRHKITKRGQNVTFRCDPISEHNRLYWYRQTLGQGPEFLTYFQNEAQLEKSRLLSDRFSAERPKGSFSTLEIQRTEQGDSAMYLCASSRFGTGDEKLFFGSGTQLSVL.

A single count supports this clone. As DNA, the CDR3 is TGTGCCAGCGACAAGCAGGCAGCGAACACTGAAGCTTTCTTT. This codes for CASDKQAANTEAFF. The V and J genes are TRBV6-5 and TRBJ1-1; D remains unclear. Germline V gene data show CDR1 as MNHEY and CDR2 as SVGAGI. The CDR3 has 14 residues. The V and J ends lost 8 bases and 1 base respectively, with 14 bases between them.

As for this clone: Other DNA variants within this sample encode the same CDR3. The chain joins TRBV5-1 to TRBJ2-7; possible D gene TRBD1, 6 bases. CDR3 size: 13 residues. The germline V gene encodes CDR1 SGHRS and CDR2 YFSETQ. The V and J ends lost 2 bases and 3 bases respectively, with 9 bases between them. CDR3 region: CASSLGQLYEQYF. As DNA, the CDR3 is TGCGCCAGCAGCTTAGGACAGCTCTACGAGCAGTACTTC.

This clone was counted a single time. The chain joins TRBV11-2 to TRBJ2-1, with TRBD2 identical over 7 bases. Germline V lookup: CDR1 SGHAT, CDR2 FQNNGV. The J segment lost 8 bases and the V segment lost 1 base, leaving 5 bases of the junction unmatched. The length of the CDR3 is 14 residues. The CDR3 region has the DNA TGTGCCAGCAGCTTAGGGGGGGGTTCGGATGAGCAGTTCTTC. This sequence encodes CASSLGGGSDEQFF.

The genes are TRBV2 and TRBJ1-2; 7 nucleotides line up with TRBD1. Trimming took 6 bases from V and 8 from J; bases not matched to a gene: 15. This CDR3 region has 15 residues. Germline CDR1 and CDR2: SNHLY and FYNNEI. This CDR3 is CASSKGGTATLGYTF. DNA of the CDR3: TGTGCCAGCAGCAAAGGGGGGACAGCGACTTTAGGCTACACCTTC.

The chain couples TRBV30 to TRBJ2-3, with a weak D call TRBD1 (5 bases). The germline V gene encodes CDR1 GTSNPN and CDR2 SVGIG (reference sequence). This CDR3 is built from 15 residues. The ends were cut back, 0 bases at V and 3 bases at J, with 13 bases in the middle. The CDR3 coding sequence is TGTGCCTGGAGTGTAATTCAGGGTCCGACAGATACGCAGTATTTT. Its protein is CAWSVIQGPTDTQYF. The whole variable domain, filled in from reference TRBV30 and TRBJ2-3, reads SQTIHQWPATLVQPVGSPLSLECTVEGTSNPNLYWYRQAAGRGLQLLFYSVGIGQISSEVPQNLSASRPQDRQFILSSKKLLLSDSGFYLCAWSVIQGPTDTQYFGPGTRLTVL.

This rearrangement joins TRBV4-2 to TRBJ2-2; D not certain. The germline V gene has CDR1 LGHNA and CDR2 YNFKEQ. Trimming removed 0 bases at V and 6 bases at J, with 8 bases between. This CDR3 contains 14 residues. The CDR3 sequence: CASSQEASPGELFF. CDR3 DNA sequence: TGTGCCAGCAGCCAAGAAGCTTCCCCCGGGGAGCTGTTTTTT.

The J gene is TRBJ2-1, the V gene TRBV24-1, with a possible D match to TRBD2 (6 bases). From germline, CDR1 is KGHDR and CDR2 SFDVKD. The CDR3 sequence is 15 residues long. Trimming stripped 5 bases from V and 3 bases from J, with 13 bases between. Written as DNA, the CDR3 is TGTGCCACCAGTGCCCCGACGGGACTCTACAATGAGCAGTTCTTC. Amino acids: CATSAPTGLYNEQFF.

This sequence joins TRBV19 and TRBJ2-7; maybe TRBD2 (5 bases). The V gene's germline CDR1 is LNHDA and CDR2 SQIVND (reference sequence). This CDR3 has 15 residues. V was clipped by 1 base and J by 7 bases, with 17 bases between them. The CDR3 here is CASSIGRSFGEEQYF. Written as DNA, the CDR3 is TGTGCCAGTAGTATAGGTCGGAGTTTTGGGGAGGAGCAGTACTTC. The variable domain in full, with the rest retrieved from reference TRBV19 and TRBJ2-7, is DGGITQSPKYLFRKEGQNVTLSCEQNLNHDAMYWYRQDPGQGLRLIYYSQIVNDFQKGDIAEGYSVSREKKESFPLTVTSAQKNPTAFYLCASSIGRSFGEEQYFGPGTRLTVT.